This record covers a single TCR beta chain. Its antigen is currently unknown. This CDR3 comprises 15 residues. The V gene's germline CDR1 is MGHRA and CDR2 YSYEKL. V lost 0 bases to trimming and J lost 2 bases; unmatched junction nucleotides: 4. The donors comprised healthy bone marrow donors. The data were obtained in a study of cytomegalovirus exposure and HLA in healthy donors. Study context: HLA-typed donors contributed approximately 92 million unique TCRs, which were held in an early data release. Points from the study as a whole: Among the sequence variants, a highly shared cluster was likely an artifact of sequencing. The study flagged some 170 TCR beta chains as cytomegalovirus-associated.

60 Vbeta and 13 Jbeta primers were used in PCR. Sequencing used immunoSEQ multiplex PCR; TCRdb keeps in-frame clones, though not all of them. This table holds about 200,000 clones, around 75% found once. The receptor comes from a male donor in good health and CMV-seropositive. The sample was PBMCs. The genes are TRBV4-1 and TRBJ2-7; 7 nucleotides agree with TRBD1. Written as DNA, the CDR3 is TGCGCCAGCAGCCAAGACCCCGGGACAGCCTACGAGCAGTACTTC. Protein product: CASSQDPGTAYEQYF.